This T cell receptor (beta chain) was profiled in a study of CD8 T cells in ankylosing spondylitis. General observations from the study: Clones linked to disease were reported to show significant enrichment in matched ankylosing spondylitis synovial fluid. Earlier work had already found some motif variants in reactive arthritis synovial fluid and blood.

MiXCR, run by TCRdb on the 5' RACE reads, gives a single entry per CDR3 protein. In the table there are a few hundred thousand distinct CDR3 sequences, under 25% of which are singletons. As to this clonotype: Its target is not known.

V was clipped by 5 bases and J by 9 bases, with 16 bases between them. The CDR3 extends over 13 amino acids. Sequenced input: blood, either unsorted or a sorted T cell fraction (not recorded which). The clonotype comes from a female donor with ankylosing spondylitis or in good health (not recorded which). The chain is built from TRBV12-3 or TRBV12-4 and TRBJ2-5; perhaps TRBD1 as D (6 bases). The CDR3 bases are TGTGCCAGCAGTAAAGACAGGCTAGGGGCCCAGTACTTC. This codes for CASSKDRLGAQYF.